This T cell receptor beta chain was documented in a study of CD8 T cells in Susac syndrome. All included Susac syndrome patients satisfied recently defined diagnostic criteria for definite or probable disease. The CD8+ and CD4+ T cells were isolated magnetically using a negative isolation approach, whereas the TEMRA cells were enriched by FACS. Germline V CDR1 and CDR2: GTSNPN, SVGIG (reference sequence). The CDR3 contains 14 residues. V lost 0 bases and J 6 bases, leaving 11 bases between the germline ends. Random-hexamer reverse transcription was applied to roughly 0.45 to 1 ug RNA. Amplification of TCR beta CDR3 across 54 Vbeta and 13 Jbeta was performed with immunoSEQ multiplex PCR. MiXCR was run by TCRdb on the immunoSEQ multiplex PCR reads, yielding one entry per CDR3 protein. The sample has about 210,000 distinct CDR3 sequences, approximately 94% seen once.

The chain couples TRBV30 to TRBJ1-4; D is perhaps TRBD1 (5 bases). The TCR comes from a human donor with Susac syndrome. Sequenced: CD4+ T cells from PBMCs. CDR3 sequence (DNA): TGTGCCTGGAGTGTCCGGACAAAGGATGAAAAACTGTTTTTT. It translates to CAWSVRTKDEKLFF.